What follows are 5 T cell receptor beta chains derived from one specimen sequenced in a study of OX40 agonist ivuxolimab in advanced cancers. Measured with immunoSEQ multiplex PCR; TCRdb has only the in-frame clones, and not every one. Among about 66,000 clones, less than 90% were seen once, and the ten largest hold 0.67%. Sequencing was performed on CD4+ or CD8+ T cells sorted from blood, taken in a trial of the OX40 agonist ivuxolimab. Receptors were obtained from an adult with an advanced solid tumor such as melanoma, head and neck, liver or kidney cancer.

This chain joins TRBV6-5 and TRBJ2-7; tentatively, D is TRBD2 (6 bases). The CDR3 loop spans 13 amino acids. CDR1 is MNHEY, CDR2 SVGAGI, per germline. The ends were cut back, 6 bases at V and 4 bases at J, with 13 bases in the middle. The CDR3 sequence is CASRSPGVYEQYF. CDR3 nucleotide sequence: TGTGCCAGCAGGAGCCCGGGGGTTTACGAGCAGTACTTC.

This chain links TRBV11-1 with TRBJ2-7, with no clear D. This CDR3 has 14 residues. Trimming stripped 1 base from V and 7 bases from J, with 14 bases between. The germline CDR1 and CDR2 sequences are SGHAT and FQDESV (reference sequence). The CDR3 DNA follows: TGTGCCAGCAGCTTAGGCCAGCGCGGTTGGGAGCAGTACTTC. It encodes CASSLGQRGWEQYF.

This chain joins TRBV5-1 and TRBJ1-1, with D unclear. CDR1 is SGHRS, CDR2 YFSETQ, per germline. Trimming took off 0 bases at V and 0 bases at J, with 9 bases between the two ends. The CDR3 extends over 15 amino acids. CDR3 amino acids: CASSLAQTVNTEAFF. The DNA for the CDR3 is TGCGCCAGCAGCTTGGCCCAGACGGTGAACACTGAAGCTTTCTTT.

The J gene is TRBJ1-6, the V gene TRBV28; D is undetermined. CDR1 is MDHEN and CDR2 is SYDVKM in the germline V gene. The CDR3 is 18 amino acids. V shed 1 base and J shed 6 bases, with 19 bases lying between them. The CDR3, as DNA: TGTGCCAGCAGTTTATCCTCTCTCCGTGAGGTTCGTAATTCACCCCTCCACTTT. This translates into CASSLSSLREVRNSPLHF.

The genes are TRBV7-2 and TRBJ2-1; TRBD2 is a possible D gene (6 bases). V was pared by 1 base and J by 8 bases, with 21 bases between. Germline CDR1 reads SGHTA; CDR2 reads FQGNSA. The CDR3 runs to 17 residues. The CDR3: CASSLGGLLIKTDEQFF. The CDR3 nucleotides are TGTGCCAGCAGCTTAGGGGGACTTCTGATAAAGACGGATGAGCAGTTCTTC.